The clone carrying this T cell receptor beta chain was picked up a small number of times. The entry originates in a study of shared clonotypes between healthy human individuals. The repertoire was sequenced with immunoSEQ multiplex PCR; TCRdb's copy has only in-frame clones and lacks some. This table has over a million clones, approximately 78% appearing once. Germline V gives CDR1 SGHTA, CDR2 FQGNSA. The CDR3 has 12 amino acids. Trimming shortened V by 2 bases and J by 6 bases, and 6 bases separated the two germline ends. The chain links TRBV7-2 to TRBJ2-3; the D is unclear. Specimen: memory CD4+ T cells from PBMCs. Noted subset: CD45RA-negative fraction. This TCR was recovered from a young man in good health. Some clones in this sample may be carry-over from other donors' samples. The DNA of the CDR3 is TGTGCCAGCAGCTTAACTTGGGATACGCAGTATTTT. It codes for CASSLTWDTQYF.